These 6 T cell receptor beta chains were sequenced from one sample in a study of blood T cell repertoires in COVID-19. Produced via immunoSEQ multiplex PCR; TCRdb's table is partial and in-frame only. The table lists over 150,000 clones, more than 75% of them singletons, with 1% to 1.2% in the top ten. The source material was peripheral blood. The source of these receptors is a man aged 35-49 years with acute or convalescent COVID-19.

The genes are TRBV28 and TRBJ2-1; TRBD2 agrees at 8 bases. J was trimmed by 7 bases and V by 6 bases; bases with no gene match: 11. The CDR3 sequence is 15 residues long. The V gene's germline CDR1 is MDHEN and CDR2 SYDVKM. For the CDR3, the DNA is TGTGCCAGCAGACCGGCGGGGGGTTCAGCAAATGAGCAGTTCTTC. Translation gives CASRPAGGSANEQFF.

The chain joins TRBV5-4 to TRBJ2-1; TRBD1 agrees at 10 bases. Trimming cost V 4 bases and J 2 bases; bases outside gene matches: 3. The germline CDR1 and CDR2 sequences are SGHNT and YYREEE (reference sequence). CDR3 length: 15 residues. This CDR3 reads CASSTGQGTYNEQFF. The CDR3 DNA reads TGTGCCAGCAGCACGGGACAGGGGACCTACAATGAGCAGTTCTTC. The variable domain in full, with the rest retrieved from reference TRBV5-4 and TRBJ2-1, is ETGVTQSPTHLIKTRGQQVTLRCSSQSGHNTVSWYQQALGQGPQFIFQYYREEENGRGNFPPRFSGLQFPNYSSELNVNALELDDSALYLCASSTGQGTYNEQFFGPGTRLTVL.

This chain joins TRBV9 and TRBJ2-2; D unclear. Germline CDR1 and CDR2: SGDLS and YYNGEE. This CDR3 is 12 amino acids long. V lost 4 bases, J lost 6 bases, and 7 bases lay in between. CDR3 in DNA: TGTGCCAGCAGCCCACAGTCCGGGGAGCTGTTTTTT. It codes for CASSPQSGELFF.

This clone has only a few counts. The chain recombines TRBV18 with TRBJ2-5; tentatively, D is TRBD1 (6 bases). CDR3 length equals 13 residues. Trimming removed 4 bases at V and 2 bases at J, with 8 bases between. Germline V gene data show CDR1 as KGHSH and CDR2 as LQKENI. The CDR3 DNA reads TGTGCCAGCTCACGGGACAAGCAAGAGACCCAGTACTTC. Its protein product is CASSRDKQETQYF.

Here the CDR3 reads CASSLSVEGAIYF. The CDR3 nucleotides read TGCGCCAGCAGCTTAAGTGTGGAGGGCGCCATATATTTT. The chain uses TRBV5-1 and TRBJ1-3; D remains ambiguous. The CDR3 has 13 amino acids. Germline values: CDR1 SGHRS, CDR2 YFSETQ. V was cut by 2 bases and J by 11 bases, with 14 bases left in between.

The genes are TRBV7-2 and TRBJ2-2; 7 nucleotides align to TRBD1. V gave up 3 bases and J gave up 6 bases; unmatched junction bases: 1. The CDR3 is 13 residues long. Germline lookup yields CDR1 SGHTA and CDR2 FQGNSA. This chain's CDR3 is CASSLDRSGELFF. The DNA for the CDR3 is TGTGCCAGCAGCTTGGACAGGTCCGGGGAGCTGTTTTTT.